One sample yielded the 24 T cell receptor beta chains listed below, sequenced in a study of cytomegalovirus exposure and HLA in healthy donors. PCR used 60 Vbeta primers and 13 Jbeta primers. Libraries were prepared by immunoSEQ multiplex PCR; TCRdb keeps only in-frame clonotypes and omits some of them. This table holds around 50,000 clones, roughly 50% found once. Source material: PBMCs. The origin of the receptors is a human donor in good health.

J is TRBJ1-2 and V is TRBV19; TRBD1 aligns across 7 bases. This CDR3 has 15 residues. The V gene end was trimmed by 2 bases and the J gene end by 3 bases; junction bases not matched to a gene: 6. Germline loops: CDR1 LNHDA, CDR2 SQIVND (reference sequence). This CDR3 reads CASSIRIDRDYGYTF. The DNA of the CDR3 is TGTGCCAGTAGTATACGTATCGACAGGGACTATGGCTACACCTTC. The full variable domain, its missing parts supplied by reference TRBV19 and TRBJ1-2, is DGGITQSPKYLFRKEGQNVTLSCEQNLNHDAMYWYRQDPGQGLRLIYYSQIVNDFQKGDIAEGYSVSREKKESFPLTVTSAQKNPTAFYLCASSIRIDRDYGYTFGSGTRLTVV.

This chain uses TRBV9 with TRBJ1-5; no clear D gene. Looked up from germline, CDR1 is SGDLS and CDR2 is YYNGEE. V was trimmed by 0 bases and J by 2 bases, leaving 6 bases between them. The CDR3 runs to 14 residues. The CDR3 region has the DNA TGTGCCAGCAGCGTAGGTGTAGGCAATCAGCCCCAGCATTTT. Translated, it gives CASSVGVGNQPQHF.

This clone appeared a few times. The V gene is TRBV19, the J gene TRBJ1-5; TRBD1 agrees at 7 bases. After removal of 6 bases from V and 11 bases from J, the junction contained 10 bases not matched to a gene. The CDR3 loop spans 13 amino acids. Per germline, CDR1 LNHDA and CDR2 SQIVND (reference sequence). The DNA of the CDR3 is TGTGCCAGTAGGGACAGGAGAACAGTGGCCCAGCATTTT. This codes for CASRDRRTVAQHF.

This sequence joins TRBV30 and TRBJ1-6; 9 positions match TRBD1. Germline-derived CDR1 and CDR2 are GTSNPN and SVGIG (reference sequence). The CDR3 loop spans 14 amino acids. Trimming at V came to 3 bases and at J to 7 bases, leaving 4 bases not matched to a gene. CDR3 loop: CAWSKDRGNSPLHF. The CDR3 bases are TGTGCCTGGAGCAAGGACAGGGGAAATTCACCCCTCCACTTT.

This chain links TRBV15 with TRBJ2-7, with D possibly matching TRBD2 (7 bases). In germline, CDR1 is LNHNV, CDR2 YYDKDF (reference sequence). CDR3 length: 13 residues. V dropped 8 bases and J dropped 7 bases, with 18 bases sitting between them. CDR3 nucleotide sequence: TGTGCCACCGGGGGGGCCCCGGCGGGAGAGCAGTACTTC. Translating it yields CATGGAPAGEQYF.

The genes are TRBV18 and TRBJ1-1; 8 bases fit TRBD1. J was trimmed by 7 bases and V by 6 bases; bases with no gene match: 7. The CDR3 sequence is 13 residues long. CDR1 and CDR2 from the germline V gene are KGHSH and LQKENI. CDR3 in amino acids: CASSRQGPLEAFF. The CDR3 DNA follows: TGTGCCAGCTCTAGACAGGGGCCTCTTGAAGCTTTCTTT.

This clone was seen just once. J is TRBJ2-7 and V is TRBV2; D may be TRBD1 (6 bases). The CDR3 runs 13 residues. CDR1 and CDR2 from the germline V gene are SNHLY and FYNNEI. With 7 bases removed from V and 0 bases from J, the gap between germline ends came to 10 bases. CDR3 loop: CASTGQNSYEQYF. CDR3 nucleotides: TGTGCCAGCACCGGACAGAACTCCTACGAGCAGTACTTC.

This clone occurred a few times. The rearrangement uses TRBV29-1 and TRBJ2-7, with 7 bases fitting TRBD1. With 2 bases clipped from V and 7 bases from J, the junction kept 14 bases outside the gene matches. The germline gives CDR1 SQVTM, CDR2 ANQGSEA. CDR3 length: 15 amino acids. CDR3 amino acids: CSVETGTVPLREQYF. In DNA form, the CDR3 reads TGCAGCGTTGAAACCGGGACAGTCCCTCTTCGAGAGCAGTACTTC.

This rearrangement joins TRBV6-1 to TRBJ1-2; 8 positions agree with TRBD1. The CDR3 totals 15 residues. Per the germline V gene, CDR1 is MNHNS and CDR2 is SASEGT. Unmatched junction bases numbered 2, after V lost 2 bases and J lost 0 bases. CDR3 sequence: CASSEPGQANYGYTF. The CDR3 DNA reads TGTGCCAGCAGTGAACCGGGACAGGCTAACTATGGCTACACCTTC.

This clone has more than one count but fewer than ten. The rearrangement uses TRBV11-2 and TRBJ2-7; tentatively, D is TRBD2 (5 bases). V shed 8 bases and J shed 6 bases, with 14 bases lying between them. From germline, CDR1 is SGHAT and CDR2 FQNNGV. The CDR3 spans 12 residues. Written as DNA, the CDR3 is TGTGCCAGCGGAGAGGGCGTGGGCGAGCAGTACTTC. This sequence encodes CASGEGVGEQYF.

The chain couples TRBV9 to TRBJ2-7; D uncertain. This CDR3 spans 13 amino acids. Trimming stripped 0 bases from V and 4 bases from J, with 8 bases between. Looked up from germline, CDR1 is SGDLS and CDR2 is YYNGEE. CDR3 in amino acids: CASSVADRYEQYF. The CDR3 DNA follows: TGTGCCAGCAGCGTAGCTGATCGGTACGAGCAGTACTTC.

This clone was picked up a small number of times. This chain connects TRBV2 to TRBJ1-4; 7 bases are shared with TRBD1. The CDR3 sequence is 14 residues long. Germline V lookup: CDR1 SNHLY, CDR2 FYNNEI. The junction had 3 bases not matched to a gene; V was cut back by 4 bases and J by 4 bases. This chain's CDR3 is CASSVGGGNEKLFF. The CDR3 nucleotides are TGTGCCAGCAGTGTAGGGGGCGGTAATGAAAAACTGTTTTTT.

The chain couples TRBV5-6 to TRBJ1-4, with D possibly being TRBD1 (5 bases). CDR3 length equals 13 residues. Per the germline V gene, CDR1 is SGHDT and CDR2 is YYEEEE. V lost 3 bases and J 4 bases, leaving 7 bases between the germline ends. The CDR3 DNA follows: TGTGCCAGCAGCTCCGACAGTAATGAAAAACTGTTTTTT. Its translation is CASSSDSNEKLFF.

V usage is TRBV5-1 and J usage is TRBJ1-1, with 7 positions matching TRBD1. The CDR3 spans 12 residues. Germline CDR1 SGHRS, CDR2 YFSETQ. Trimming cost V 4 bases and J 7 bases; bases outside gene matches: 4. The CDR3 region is CASSPRDSEAFF. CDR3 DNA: TGCGCCAGCAGCCCGAGGGACAGTGAAGCTTTCTTT.

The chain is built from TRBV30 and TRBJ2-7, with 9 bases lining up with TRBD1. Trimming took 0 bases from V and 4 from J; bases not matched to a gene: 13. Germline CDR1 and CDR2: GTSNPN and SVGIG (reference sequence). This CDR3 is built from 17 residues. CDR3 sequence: CAWSVVWDRESFYEQYF. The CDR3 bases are TGTGCCTGGAGTGTAGTCTGGGACAGGGAATCTTTTTACGAGCAGTACTTC. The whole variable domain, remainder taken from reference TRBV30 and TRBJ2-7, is SQTIHQWPATLVQPVGSPLSLECTVEGTSNPNLYWYRQAAGRGLQLLFYSVGIGQISSEVPQNLSASRPQDRQFILSSKKLLLSDSGFYLCAWSVVWDRESFYEQYFGPGTRLTVT.

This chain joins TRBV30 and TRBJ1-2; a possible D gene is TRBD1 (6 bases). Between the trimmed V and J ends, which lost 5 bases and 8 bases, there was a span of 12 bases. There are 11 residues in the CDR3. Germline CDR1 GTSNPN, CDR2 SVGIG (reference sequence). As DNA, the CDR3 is TGTGCCTGGCACAGGGCCTTCGGCTACACCTTC. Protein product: CAWHRAFGYTF. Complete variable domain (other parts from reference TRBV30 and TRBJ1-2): SQTIHQWPATLVQPVGSPLSLECTVEGTSNPNLYWYRQAAGRGLQLLFYSVGIGQISSEVPQNLSASRPQDRQFILSSKKLLLSDSGFYLCAWHRAFGYTFGSGTRLTVV.

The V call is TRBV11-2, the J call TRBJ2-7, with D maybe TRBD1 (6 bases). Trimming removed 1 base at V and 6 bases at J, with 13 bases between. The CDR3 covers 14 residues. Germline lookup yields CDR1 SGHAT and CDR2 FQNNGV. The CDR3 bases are TGTGCCAGCAGCTTAGCGGGACAAAGCCGCGAGCAGTACTTC. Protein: CASSLAGQSREQYF.

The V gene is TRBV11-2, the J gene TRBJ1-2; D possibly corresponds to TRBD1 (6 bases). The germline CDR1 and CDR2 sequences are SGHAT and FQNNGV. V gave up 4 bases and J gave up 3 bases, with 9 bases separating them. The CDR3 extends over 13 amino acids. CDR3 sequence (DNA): TGTGCCAGCAGCTCCCACAGGGACTATGGCTACACCTTC. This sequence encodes CASSSHRDYGYTF.

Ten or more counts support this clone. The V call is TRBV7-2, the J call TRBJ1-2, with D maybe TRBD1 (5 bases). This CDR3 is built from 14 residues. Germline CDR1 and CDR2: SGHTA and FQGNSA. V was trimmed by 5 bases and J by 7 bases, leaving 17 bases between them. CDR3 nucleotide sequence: TGTGCCAGCAGCCCCCGGACATCCAGGCGTGGCTACACCTTC. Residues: CASSPRTSRRGYTF.

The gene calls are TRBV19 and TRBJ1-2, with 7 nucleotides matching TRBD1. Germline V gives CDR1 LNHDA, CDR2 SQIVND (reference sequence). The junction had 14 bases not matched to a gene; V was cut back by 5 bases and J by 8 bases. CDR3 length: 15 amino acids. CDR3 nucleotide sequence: TGTGCCAGTAGTCTCTACGGGACAGCTGCTCAGGGCTACACCTTC. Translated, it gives CASSLYGTAAQGYTF.

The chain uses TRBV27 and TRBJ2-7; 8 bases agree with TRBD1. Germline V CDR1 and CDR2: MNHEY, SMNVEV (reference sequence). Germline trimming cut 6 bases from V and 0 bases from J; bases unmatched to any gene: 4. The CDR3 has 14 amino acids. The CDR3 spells CASSRTGSSYEQYF. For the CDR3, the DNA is TGTGCCAGCAGCCGGACAGGGAGCTCCTACGAGCAGTACTTC.

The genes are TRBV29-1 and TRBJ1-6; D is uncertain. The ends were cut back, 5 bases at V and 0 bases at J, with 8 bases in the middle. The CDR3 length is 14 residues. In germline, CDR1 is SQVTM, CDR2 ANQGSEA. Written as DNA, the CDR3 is TGCAGCGTTCGGGGAAGCTCCTATAATTCACCCCTCCACTTT. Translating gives CSVRGSSYNSPLHF. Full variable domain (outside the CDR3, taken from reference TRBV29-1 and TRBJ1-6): SAVISQKPSRDICQRGTSLTIQCQVDSQVTMMFWYRQQPGQSLTLIATANQGSEATYESGFVIDKFPISRPNLTFSTLTVSNMSPEDSSIYLCSVRGSSYNSPLHFGNGTRLTVT.

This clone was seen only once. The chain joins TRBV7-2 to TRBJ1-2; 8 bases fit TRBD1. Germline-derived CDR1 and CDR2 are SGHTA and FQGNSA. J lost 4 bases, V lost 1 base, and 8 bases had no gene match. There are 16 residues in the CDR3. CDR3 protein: CASSLEPTGGIYGYTF. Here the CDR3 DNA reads TGTGCCAGCAGCTTAGAACCTACAGGGGGGATCTATGGCTACACCTTC.

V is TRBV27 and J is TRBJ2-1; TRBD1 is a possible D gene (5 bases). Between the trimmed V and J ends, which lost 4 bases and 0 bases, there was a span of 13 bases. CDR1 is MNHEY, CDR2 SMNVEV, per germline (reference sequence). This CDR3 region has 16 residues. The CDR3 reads CASSSSAGSSYNEQFF. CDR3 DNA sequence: TGTGCCAGCAGTTCCTCAGCAGGGTCCTCCTACAATGAGCAGTTCTTC.